The subject of this entry is one T cell receptor beta chain. CDR1 and CDR2 (germline): LGHDT, YNNKEL (reference sequence). CDR3 length: 19 residues. V shed 2 bases and J 6 bases; nucleotides not matched to a gene: 17. Patients at the Seattle site were enrolled during active infection and followed longitudinally. The data belong to a study of blood T cell repertoires in COVID-19. As for the study in general: From the United States, Italy and Spain came samples of acute and convalescent COVID-19.

In the authors' workflow: Estimated nucleated cell counts came from reference gene primer amplification. Sequencing was performed with immunoSEQ multiplex PCR; in TCRdb, only in-frame clones are kept and a portion is missing. V, J and clone size were drawn from that table, and D and trimming were deduced from the DNA. The sample holds roughly 22,000 clones, 81% seen once. Source material: peripheral blood. The chain combines TRBV3-1 (or the pseudogene TRBV3-2) with TRBJ2-1, with 9 bases fitting TRBD1. The clonotype originates from a woman in her 70s with COVID-19, enrolled during active disease. CDR3 in amino acids: CASSQLGGQGFFISNEQFF. The CDR3 region has the DNA TGTGCCAGCAGCCAATTGGGTGGACAGGGGTTCTTCATCAGCAATGAGCAGTTCTTC.